These 28 T cell receptor beta chains came from one sample sequenced in a study of blood T cell repertoires in COVID-19 (dated by TCRdb to between 2020 and 2021). Receptor amplification or capture employed the immunoSEQ multiplex PCR assay. In its TCRdb copy, this immuneACCESS table keeps in-frame sequences only and misses some clones. Where compared with another copy, unresolved V genes explain less than half of these, and the others have no known cause. Here the sample has about 200,000 clones; 90% occur a single time. Less than 1.5% of the sample is in the top ten clones. The sample consisted of PBMCs or T cells enriched from blood (not recorded which). These receptor sequences come from a man aged 25 to 40 who had recovered from COVID-19.

The gene calls are TRBV28 and TRBJ1-6; 10 bases align to TRBD1. The V segment lost 5 bases and the J segment 6 bases; nucleotides outside the gene matches: 10. CDR3 length: 17 residues. Germline CDR1 reads MDHEN; CDR2 reads SYDVKM. The CDR3 DNA reads as TGTGCCAGCAGTCCTGGGAGGGGACAGGGGACTAATTCACCCCTCCACTTT. Amino acid sequence: CASSPGRGQGTNSPLHF.

The rearrangement uses TRBV25-1 and TRBJ2-1, with a weak D call TRBD2 (7 bases). The CDR3 spans 14 residues. Germline CDR1 is MGHDK and CDR2 is SYGVNS. The germline V and J ends were trimmed by 3 bases and 5 bases, with 11 bases remaining between them. CDR3 coding DNA: TGTGCCAGCAGTGATGCGGGGGCTAACAATGAGCAGTTCTTC. This codes for CASSDAGANNEQFF.

This clone came up once. The rearrangement links TRBV28 to TRBJ1-2; the D gene is possibly TRBD1 (5 bases). The CDR3 extends over 15 amino acids. V dropped 6 bases and J dropped 3 bases, with 17 bases sitting between them. Germline V lookup: CDR1 MDHEN, CDR2 SYDVKM. The CDR3 loop is CASRLGPGDYYGYTF. The CDR3 DNA follows: TGTGCCAGCAGACTTGGACCCGGGGACTACTATGGCTACACCTTC.

This clone was seen a few times. The V gene is TRBV19, the J gene TRBJ2-3; no definite D call. The V gene lost 5 bases and the J gene lost 0 bases, with 12 bases spanning the gap. The germline V gene has CDR1 LNHDA and CDR2 SQIVND (reference sequence). This CDR3 region has 15 residues. In DNA form, the CDR3 reads TGTGCCAGTAGTGAAGATACAGCTAGCACAGATACGCAGTATTTT. It is translated as CASSEDTASTDTQYF.

The rearrangement uses TRBV10-3 and TRBJ2-1; D might be TRBD1 (5 bases). CDR3 length: 15 amino acids. Germline CDR1 ENHRY, CDR2 SYGVKD. The V end lost 4 bases, the J end lost 7 bases, and 17 bases lay between the germline ends. This CDR3 reads CAISAVQGFQNEQFF. CDR3 in DNA: TGTGCCATCAGTGCGGTTCAGGGTTTCCAAAATGAGCAGTTCTTC.

The J gene is TRBJ2-5, the V gene TRBV7-9; the D is unclear. CDR1 is SEHNR, CDR2 FQNEAQ, per germline (reference sequence). V lost 1 base, J lost 1 base, and 7 bases lay in between. The CDR3 length is 14 residues. CDR3 nucleotide sequence: TGTGCCAGCAGCTTAGTACAGACCCAAGAGACCCAGTACTTC. Translated, it gives CASSLVQTQETQYF.

The chain joins TRBV18 to TRBJ2-3, with a weak D call TRBD1 (6 bases). The V and J ends lost 1 base and 1 base respectively, with 12 bases between them. This CDR3 is built from 16 residues. Germline lookup yields CDR1 KGHSH and CDR2 LQKENI. CDR3 nucleotide sequence: TGTGCCAGCTCACCACGCCCAGGGGTCGGCACAGATACGCAGTATTTT. It translates to CASSPRPGVGTDTQYF.

This chain links TRBV29-1 with TRBJ1-1; D gene ambiguous. From germline, CDR1 is SQVTM and CDR2 ANQGSEA. This CDR3 spans 12 amino acids. The V gene lost 3 bases and the J gene lost 3 bases, with 8 bases spanning the gap. The CDR3 loop reads CSVDRRYTEAFF. CDR3 in DNA: TGCAGCGTTGATCGCAGATACACTGAAGCTTTCTTT.

The chain carries TRBV10-3 and TRBJ1-2; 11 nucleotides align to TRBD1. Germline-derived CDR1 and CDR2 are ENHRY and SYGVKD. J lost 7 bases, V lost 10 bases, and 11 bases had no gene match. This CDR3 comprises 14 residues. CDR3 in amino acids: CATSPGQGAIGYTF. Written as DNA, the CDR3 is TGTGCCACCAGCCCCGGACAGGGGGCTATTGGCTACACCTTC.

The rearrangement uses TRBV5-4 and TRBJ2-5; TRBD2 matches at 9 bases. The CDR3 contains 17 residues. Germline V gene sequence: CDR1 SGHNT, CDR2 YYREEE (reference sequence). The V gene end was trimmed by 2 bases and the J gene end by 4 bases; junction bases not matched to a gene: 12. The CDR3 loop reads CASSLRRRGGWGETQYF. The CDR3 DNA reads TGTGCCAGCAGCTTACGACGGCGGGGGGGTTGGGGAGAGACCCAGTACTTC.

V and J are TRBV15 and TRBJ2-5, with D possibly matching TRBD1 (5 bases). There are 15 residues in the CDR3. V dropped 5 bases and J dropped 2 bases, with 15 bases sitting between them. CDR1 LNHNV and CDR2 YYDKDF come from the germline V gene (reference sequence). CDR3 nucleotide sequence: TGTGCCACCAGCGGGGCAGGTGGTTGGCAAGAGACCCAGTACTTC. Protein sequence: CATSGAGGWQETQYF.

V usage is TRBV16 and J usage is TRBJ1-5; no clear D. The CDR3 extends over 15 amino acids. Germline V lookup: CDR1 KGHSY, CDR2 FQNENV. Trimming left V 0 bases short and J 2 bases short, with 8 bases between. The CDR3 nucleotides read TGTGCCAGCAGCCAATCTGGGAGTGGCAATCAGCCCCAGCATTTT. It yields the protein CASSQSGSGNQPQHF.

This clone was detected only once. The chain has TRBV11-1 and TRBJ2-1, with D unclear. The CDR3 totals 12 residues. Germline assignment: CDR1 SGHAT and CDR2 FQDESV (reference sequence). V lost 6 bases and J 8 bases, leaving 11 bases between the germline ends. The CDR3 loop reads CASSLLVDEQFF. The CDR3 nucleotides read TGTGCCAGCAGTTTATTAGTCGATGAGCAGTTCTTC. The full variable domain, rest sourced from reference TRBV11-1 and TRBJ2-1, is EAEVAQSPRYKITEKSQAVAFWCDPISGHATLYWYRQILGQGPELLVQFQDESVVDDSQLPKDRFSAERLKGVDSTLKIQPAELGDSAMYLCASSLLVDEQFFGPGTRLTVL.

CDR3 sequence reads: CASSLVPGSEQYF. The CDR3 DNA reads as TGTGCCAGCAGCTTAGTTCCAGGTTCCGAGCAGTACTTC. This sequence joins TRBV7-8 and TRBJ2-7; D gene uncertain. Germline assignment: CDR1 SGHVS and CDR2 FQNEAQ. With 1 base removed from V and 6 bases from J, the gap between germline ends came to 10 bases. This CDR3 is built from 13 residues.

V usage is TRBV5-1 and J usage is TRBJ1-6; TRBD1 aligns across 7 bases. Trimming took 4 bases from V and 5 from J; bases not matched to a gene: 6. This CDR3 contains 15 residues. Germline loops: CDR1 SGHRS, CDR2 YFSETQ. This CDR3 reads CASSTAGTDNSPLHF. The CDR3 nucleotides are TGCGCCAGCAGCACCGCCGGGACAGATAATTCACCCCTCCACTTT.

This clone was seen only once. The chain combines TRBV19 with TRBJ2-7; maybe TRBD1 (5 bases). This CDR3 comprises 15 residues. CDR1 and CDR2 (germline): LNHDA, SQIVND (reference sequence). V was cut by 1 base and J by 0 bases, with 10 bases left in between. The CDR3 bases are TGTGCCAGTAGTATAGGGGGCAGCGTCTCCTACGAGCAGTACTTC. Its translation is CASSIGGSVSYEQYF.

This clone was counted between two and nine times. The rearrangement joins TRBV9 to TRBJ2-3; 16 nucleotides align to TRBD2. The CDR3 sequence is 20 residues long. Germline CDR1 SGDLS, CDR2 YYNGEE. The junction had 12 bases not matched to a gene; V was cut back by 0 bases and J by 5 bases. CDR3 DNA sequence: TGTGCCAGCAGCGTAGCGGCCGGGACTAGCGGGGGGGCATTTTTAGATACGCAGTATTTT. Translation: CASSVAAGTSGGAFLDTQYF. Filled out from reference TRBV9 and TRBJ2-3, the complete variable domain reads DSGVTQTPKHLITATGQRVTLRCSPRSGDLSVYWYQQSLDQGLQFLIQYYNGEERAKGNILERFSAQQFPDLHSELNLSSLELGDSALYFCASSVAAGTSGGAFLDTQYFGPGTRLTVL.

The DNA for the CDR3 is TGTGCCAGCAGTTACCGTGGGACAGGGAACTACGAGCAGTACTTC. This translates into CASSYRGTGNYEQYF. The chain joins TRBV6-2 or TRBV6-3 to TRBJ2-7, with TRBD1 matching 9 bases. The CDR3 is 15 amino acids. The J segment lost 3 bases and the V segment lost 2 bases, leaving 5 bases of the junction unmatched. Germline lookup yields CDR1 MNHEY and CDR2 SVGEGT.

The chain carries TRBV11-1 and TRBJ2-2; no firm D call. CDR1 and CDR2 (germline): SGHAT, FQDESV (reference sequence). This CDR3 region has 14 residues. The V and J ends lost 2 bases and 4 bases respectively, with 8 bases between them. CDR3 bases: TGTGCCAGCAGCTTAACGACGGGCACCGGGGAGCTGTTTTTT. Translation gives CASSLTTGTGELFF.

The chain has TRBV18 and TRBJ1-2; possibly TRBD1 for D (5 bases). The CDR3 contains 15 residues. The V gene lost 2 bases and the J gene lost 6 bases, with 16 bases spanning the gap. The germline gives CDR1 KGHSH, CDR2 LQKENI. Written as DNA, the CDR3 is TGTGCCAGCTCACCAGTTCATGGGGGGGAGGATGGCTACACCTTC. Translating it yields CASSPVHGGEDGYTF.

CDR3 in amino acids: CASSKETNFYEQYF. The CDR3 coding sequence is TGTGCCAGCAGTAAGGAGACTAATTTTTACGAGCAGTACTTC. The chain carries TRBV2 and TRBJ2-7, with D perhaps TRBD2 (5 bases). CDR3 length: 14 residues. Germline values: CDR1 SNHLY, CDR2 FYNNEI. The V end lost 5 bases, the J end lost 4 bases, and 15 bases lay between the germline ends.

The rearrangement joins TRBV9 to TRBJ2-2; 11 bases match TRBD2. V lost 0 bases and J lost 4; bases outside the gene matches: 5. The CDR3 is 17 residues long. The germline gives CDR1 SGDLS, CDR2 YYNGEE. The CDR3 sequence: CASSVGLAGSRTGELFF. In DNA form, the CDR3 reads TGTGCCAGCAGCGTAGGACTAGCGGGGTCACGCACCGGGGAGCTGTTTTTT.

The chain uses TRBV7-2 and TRBJ1-2, with D hard to call. Germline CDR1 is SGHTA and CDR2 is FQGNSA. Deletions cut 4 bases from V and 0 bases from J, with 12 bases between. CDR3 length equals 15 residues. CDR3 in amino acids: CASSSIVRSNYGYTF. The CDR3 DNA reads TGTGCCAGCAGCTCCATAGTGCGGTCTAACTATGGCTACACCTTC.

This clone was observed a single time. J is TRBJ1-5 and V is TRBV12-3 or TRBV12-4, with D unresolved. The CDR3 contains 13 residues. V lost 3 bases and J lost 3, with 6 bases in between. This CDR3 is CASSLRVNQPQHF. The DNA for the CDR3 is TGTGCCAGCAGTTTGAGGGTCAATCAGCCCCAGCATTTT.

The V call is TRBV28, the J call TRBJ2-2, with 14 bases fitting TRBD2. The length of the CDR3 is 16 residues. The germline V gene has CDR1 MDHEN and CDR2 SYDVKM. Germline trimming cut 11 bases from V and 4 bases from J; bases unmatched to any gene: 9. This CDR3 reads CAVQGLAGVSTGELFF. The CDR3 DNA follows: TGTGCCGTCCAGGGACTAGCGGGAGTTAGCACCGGGGAGCTGTTTTTT.

V usage is TRBV15 and J usage is TRBJ2-5; TRBD1 matches at 10 bases. Germline loops: CDR1 LNHNV, CDR2 YYDKDF (reference sequence). CDR3 length equals 14 residues. V trimming: 5 bases; J trimming: 4 bases; junction bases outside the gene matches: 4. The CDR3 coding sequence is TGTGCCACCAGCCAAGACAGGGGGCGAGAGACCCAGTACTTC. Translation gives CATSQDRGRETQYF. The complete variable domain, with remaining parts taken from reference TRBV15 and TRBJ2-5, reads DAMVIQNPRYQVTQFGKPVTLSCSQTLNHNVMYWYQQKSSQAPKLLFHYYDKDFNNEADTPDNFQSRRPNTSFCFLDIRSPGLGDTAMYLCATSQDRGRETQYFGPGTRLLVL.

The chain employs TRBV28 and TRBJ2-1, with a possible D match to TRBD2 (7 bases). The germline gives CDR1 MDHEN, CDR2 SYDVKM. The CDR3 spans 22 residues. The V gene lost 2 bases and the J gene lost 9 bases, with 38 bases spanning the gap. CDR3 in DNA: TGTGCCAGCAGTTTACCCCCCCCTAGCGGAAGAATACGTAAGGGGGTCCACGGTGAGCAGTTCTTC. Its translation is CASSLPPPSGRIRKGVHGEQFF.

The CDR3 coding sequence is TGTGCCAGCAGTCCGCTGGACAGAGCTGAAGCTTTCTTT. Its translation: CASSPLDRAEAFF. The chain carries TRBV27 and TRBJ1-1, with D perhaps TRBD1 (6 bases). Trimming shortened V by 5 bases and J by 6 bases, and 13 bases separated the two germline ends. CDR1 is MNHEY, CDR2 SMNVEV, per germline (reference sequence). This CDR3 contains 13 residues.